The 31 T cell receptor beta chains below all came from one sample that was sequenced in a study of T cell changes during pregnancy in multiple sclerosis. The table came from immunoSEQ multiplex PCR; TCRdb's copy has only in-frame clones and leaves some out. This table has 58,000 or so clones, 70% to 90% appearing once. The input for sequencing was peripheral blood, taken after pregnancy. These receptor sequences come from a female donor with multiple sclerosis, enrolled in a pregnancy study.

The V and J genes are TRBV7-9 and TRBJ2-3; a possible D gene is TRBD1 (5 bases). This CDR3 is built from 14 residues. V lost 4 bases, J lost 6 bases, and 14 bases lay in between. Germline lookup yields CDR1 SEHNR and CDR2 FQNEAQ (reference sequence). This CDR3 is CASSSVHRSDTQYF. The CDR3 nucleotides read TGTGCCAGCAGCTCCGTTCACAGGTCCGATACGCAGTATTTT.

This chain uses TRBV2 with TRBJ1-1; no clear D gene. The ends were cut back, 5 bases at V and 0 bases at J, with 10 bases in the middle. The CDR3 consists of 14 residues. Germline V gene data show CDR1 as SNHLY and CDR2 as FYNNEI. As DNA, the CDR3 is TGTGCCAGCAGTTTTGGCCAGATGAACACTGAAGCTTTCTTT. This translates into CASSFGQMNTEAFF.

The chain is built from TRBV30 and TRBJ2-1; 7 bases line up with TRBD2. The CDR3 is made up of 12 amino acids. Germline trimming cut 8 bases from V and 4 bases from J; bases unmatched to any gene: 5. CDR1 and CDR2 (germline): GTSNPN, SVGIG (reference sequence). The CDR3, as DNA: TGTGCCCGGGGGGTAGGTTACAATGAGCAGTTCTTC. It encodes CARGVGYNEQFF.

The genes are TRBV5-4 and TRBJ2-1; 9 bases are shared with TRBD1. The CDR3 length is 15 residues. The J segment lost 7 bases and the V segment lost 0 bases, leaving 5 bases of the junction unmatched. The germline CDR1 and CDR2 sequences are SGHNT and YYREEE (reference sequence). CDR3 amino acids: CASSLGDRERNEQFF. CDR3 coding DNA: TGTGCCAGCAGCTTGGGGGACAGGGAAAGGAATGAGCAGTTCTTC.

The genes are TRBV10-3 and TRBJ1-1, with 7 nucleotides matching TRBD1. The trim removed 6 bases at V and 4 bases at J, leaving 11 bases unmatched. The CDR3 consists of 15 residues. Per the germline V gene, CDR1 is ENHRY and CDR2 is SYGVKD. Here the CDR3 reads CAIREGAGFGTEAFF. The CDR3 DNA is TGTGCCATCAGGGAGGGGGCAGGGTTCGGCACTGAAGCTTTCTTT.

The chain carries TRBV7-9 and TRBJ2-1; a weak D match, TRBD2 (6 bases). The CDR3 is 14 residues long. Trimming shortened V by 4 bases and J by 6 bases, and 13 bases separated the two germline ends. Per germline, CDR1 SEHNR and CDR2 FQNEAQ (reference sequence). CDR3 sequence: CASSSPRGFNEQFF. The CDR3 DNA reads as TGTGCCAGCAGCTCACCTCGGGGGTTCAATGAGCAGTTCTTC.

The J gene is TRBJ1-1, the V gene TRBV6-5; 7 bases match TRBD1. This CDR3 is 14 amino acids long. Germline V gives CDR1 MNHEY, CDR2 SVGAGI. Losses at the gene ends were 7 bases for V and 3 bases for J; bases not matched to a gene: 8. The CDR3 region has the DNA TGTGCCAGCACAAAGACAGGGCTGGACACTGAAGCTTTCTTT. Translated, it gives CASTKTGLDTEAFF.

V and J are TRBV5-6 and TRBJ1-2; 10 bases are a match to TRBD1. V shed 4 bases, J shed 0 bases, and the junction held 9 bases outside the gene matches. From germline, CDR1 is SGHDT and CDR2 YYEEEE. The CDR3 contains 17 residues. The CDR3 loop is CASSSRDRGAANYGYTF. DNA for the CDR3: TGTGCCAGCAGCAGTCGGGACAGGGGAGCTGCTAACTATGGCTACACCTTC.

CDR3 loop: CASSNVGGRTYEQYF. As DNA, the CDR3 is TGTGCCAGTAGTAATGTAGGGGGTAGGACCTACGAGCAGTACTTC. The rearrangement links TRBV19 to TRBJ2-7, with D tentatively TRBD1 (6 bases). The V end was cut by 4 bases, the J end by 2 bases, with 15 bases between. The CDR3 loop spans 15 amino acids. Germline lookup yields CDR1 LNHDA and CDR2 SQIVND (reference sequence).

Turning to this clone: One end of the junction does not line up with germline, which may come from a read error. The rearrangement uses TRBV5-1 and TRBJ2-7; D gene ambiguous. CDR1 is SGHRS and CDR2 is YFSETQ in the germline V gene. The CDR3 is 15 residues long. CDR3 nucleotides: TGCGCCAGCAGCTTGAGCGCCCTGAGCCCCTTCGAGCGGTACTTC. Its protein is CASSLSALSPFERYF.

The chain is built from TRBV27 and TRBJ2-4; D gene unclear. The CDR3 covers 13 residues. In germline, CDR1 is MNHEY, CDR2 SMNVEV (reference sequence). Trimming shortened V by 8 bases and J by 1 base, and 9 bases separated the two germline ends. CDR3 nucleotides: TGTGCCAGCGCCTGGGCCGCCAAAAACATTCAGTACTTC. This translates into CASAWAAKNIQYF.

The CDR3 reads CASSRGEEQYF. The CDR3, as DNA: TGTGCCAGCAGCAGGGGTGAGGAGCAGTACTTC. This chain links TRBV4-2 with TRBJ2-7, with a tentative D call TRBD1 (5 bases). In germline, CDR1 is LGHNA, CDR2 YNFKEQ. V was trimmed by 5 bases and J by 7 bases, leaving 9 bases between them. This CDR3 comprises 11 residues.

The V call is TRBV10-3, the J call TRBJ2-2; D is unclear. Trimming stripped 2 bases from V and 3 bases from J, with 7 bases between. The CDR3 is made up of 14 amino acids. Germline V CDR1 and CDR2: ENHRY, SYGVKD. CDR3 loop: CAISEDIYTGELFF. In DNA, the CDR3 is TGTGCCATCAGTGAGGACATCTACACCGGGGAGCTGTTTTTT.

V usage is TRBV29-1 and J usage is TRBJ2-3; tentative D call: TRBD2 (6 bases). V was cut by 3 bases and J by 0 bases, with 16 bases left in between. Germline CDR1 is SQVTM and CDR2 is ANQGSEA. CDR3 length: 16 amino acids. The DNA for the CDR3 is TGCAGCGTTGAGGGCGGGCGGGGCCTTAGCACAGATACGCAGTATTTT. The encoded protein is CSVEGGRGLSTDTQYF.

The rearrangement links TRBV2 to TRBJ1-2; D gene unclear. Trimming cost V 6 bases and J 4 bases, with 24 bases left between them. Germline CDR1 SNHLY, CDR2 FYNNEI. This CDR3 spans 17 amino acids. The chain's CDR3 is CASSESVTGSGSYGYTF. The CDR3 coding sequence is TGTGCCAGCAGCGAGTCGGTTACTGGTTCGGGGTCCTATGGCTACACCTTC.

The rearrangement joins TRBV11-2 to TRBJ2-1; no firm D call. This CDR3 is 15 amino acids long. Per the germline V gene, CDR1 is SGHAT and CDR2 is FQNNGV. Trimming shortened V by 6 bases and J by 7 bases, and 19 bases separated the two germline ends. The CDR3 region has the DNA TGTGCCAGCAGTCAAAACCCTAGAGGAGATAATGAGCAGTTCTTC. Translation: CASSQNPRGDNEQFF.

The chain recombines TRBV18 with TRBJ1-1, with D perhaps TRBD1 (6 bases). Trimming took off 1 base at V and 7 bases at J, with 16 bases between the two ends. Germline V gives CDR1 KGHSH, CDR2 LQKENI. CDR3 length equals 15 residues. The CDR3 region is CASSPRRGSVDEAFF. The CDR3 region has the DNA TGTGCCAGCTCACCACGCAGGGGTTCTGTGGATGAAGCTTTCTTT.

The chain is built from TRBV9 and TRBJ1-3; D is uncertain. The V end was cut by 0 bases, the J end by 0 bases, with 10 bases between. In germline, CDR1 is SGDLS, CDR2 YYNGEE. The CDR3 runs to 16 residues. CDR3 sequence: CASSVGSSTSGNTIYF. CDR3 bases: TGTGCCAGCAGCGTAGGTAGTTCCACCTCTGGAAACACCATATATTTT.

CDR3 amino acids: CASSTPRGRGLTEAFF. Here the CDR3 DNA reads TGTGCCAGCAGTACCCCCCGTGGCAGGGGGCTTACTGAAGCTTTCTTT. The V gene is TRBV27, the J gene TRBJ1-1; 8 bases agree with TRBD1. Looked up from germline, CDR1 is MNHEY and CDR2 is SMNVEV (reference sequence). There are 16 residues in the CDR3. The V gene end was trimmed by 5 bases and the J gene end by 5 bases; junction bases not matched to a gene: 13.

The chain recombines TRBV6-4 with TRBJ2-3; TRBD1 aligns across 7 bases. Trimming at V came to 5 bases and at J to 1 base, leaving 3 bases not matched to a gene. Germline CDR1 MRHNA, CDR2 SNTAGT. The CDR3 consists of 14 residues. CDR3 DNA: TGTGCCAGCAGTTTTACAGGGGGCACAGATACGCAGTATTTT. As protein: CASSFTGGTDTQYF.

The rearrangement uses TRBV7-2 and TRBJ1-1; D uncertain. V lost 4 bases to trimming and J lost 2 bases, with 8 bases between them. CDR1 SGHTA and CDR2 FQGNSA come from the germline V gene. CDR3 length: 13 residues. CDR3 nucleotide sequence: TGTGCCAGCAGCTCAACAAGAAACACTGAAGCTTTCTTT. Protein product: CASSSTRNTEAFF.

The chain uses TRBV5-1 and TRBJ1-2; the D is unclear. CDR3 size: 15 residues. Trimming removed 0 bases at V and 0 bases at J, with 9 bases between. The germline gives CDR1 SGHRS, CDR2 YFSETQ. CDR3 loop: CASSLAPRPNYGYTF. The CDR3 region has the DNA TGCGCCAGCAGCTTGGCTCCCAGGCCTAACTATGGCTACACCTTC.

The chain carries TRBV11-2 and TRBJ1-4; no firm D call. V lost 4 bases to trimming and J lost 6 bases, with 12 bases between them. The CDR3 has 14 residues. CDR1 and CDR2 from the germline V gene are SGHAT and FQNNGV. In nucleotides, the CDR3 is TGTGCCAGCAGCTCCCGGGTTGGAGATGAAAAACTGTTTTTT. Protein: CASSSRVGDEKLFF. The whole variable domain, remainder taken from reference TRBV11-2 and TRBJ1-4, is EAGVAQSPRYKIIEKRQSVAFWCNPISGHATLYWYQQILGQGPKLLIQFQNNGVVDDSQLPKDRFSAERLKGVDSTLKIQPAKLEDSAVYLCASSSRVGDEKLFFGSGTQLSVL.

The rearrangement joins TRBV5-1 to TRBJ2-5; the match to TRBD1 covers 7 bases. Per the germline V gene, CDR1 is SGHRS and CDR2 is YFSETQ. The CDR3 has 13 residues. V shed 6 bases and J 5 bases; nucleotides not matched to a gene: 7. The CDR3 loop reads CASTGQVGETQYF. CDR3 in DNA: TGCGCCAGCACTGGACAGGTCGGGGAGACCCAGTACTTC.

This sequence joins TRBV9 and TRBJ2-3; the D gene is possibly TRBD2 (6 bases). Germline V gene data show CDR1 as SGDLS and CDR2 as YYNGEE. V lost 4 bases to trimming and J lost 2 bases, with 11 bases between them. CDR3 length equals 14 residues. CDR3 DNA sequence: TGTGCCAGCAGCCCCGGGACTTACACAGATACGCAGTATTTT. It encodes CASSPGTYTDTQYF.

This clone was observed a single time. The CDR3 DNA reads as TGTGCCAGCAGTGTCGGGGAGCCCCAGCATTTT. It is translated as CASSVGEPQHF. The chain has TRBV2 and TRBJ1-5, with D unresolved. Trimming took off 4 bases at V and 8 bases at J, with 6 bases between the two ends. The CDR3 extends over 11 amino acids. CDR1 and CDR2 from the germline V gene are SNHLY and FYNNEI. Full variable domain (missing parts from reference TRBV2 and TRBJ1-5): EPEVTQTPSHQVTQMGQEVILRCVPISNHLYFYWYRQILGQKVEFLVSFYNNEISEKSEIFDDQFSVERPDGSNFTLKIRSTKLEDSAMYFCASSVGEPQHFGDGTRLSIL.

A few counts support this clone. The chain links TRBV11-3 to TRBJ2-1; the D gene is possibly TRBD1 (6 bases). The CDR3 runs to 15 residues. The V gene's germline CDR1 is SGHNT and CDR2 YENEEA. V was clipped by 4 bases and J by 8 bases, with 18 bases between them. CDR3 protein: CASSSTGSAGDEQFF. For the CDR3, the DNA is TGTGCCAGCAGCTCAACCGGGTCTGCAGGGGATGAGCAGTTCTTC.

This chain joins TRBV7-8 and TRBJ2-2; no reliable D call. The CDR3 sequence is 17 residues long. Trimming removed 0 bases from V and 0 bases from J, with 11 bases in between. The V gene's germline CDR1 is SGHVS and CDR2 FQNEAQ. The CDR3 DNA reads TGTGCCAGCAGCTTAGCGCTGGCGGCCGCGAACACCGGGGAGCTGTTTTTT. As protein: CASSLALAAANTGELFF.

As DNA, the CDR3 is TGTGCCAGCAGCTTACGGGGACTAGCGGGGGCCCACTACGAGCAGTACTTC. It specifies CASSLRGLAGAHYEQYF. V usage is TRBV5-6 and J usage is TRBJ2-7; 14 nucleotides match TRBD2. Germline V lookup: CDR1 SGHDT, CDR2 YYEEEE. Germline trimming cut 2 bases from V and 3 bases from J; bases unmatched to any gene: 7. There are 17 residues in the CDR3.

V is TRBV2 and J is TRBJ1-1; the match to TRBD1 covers 8 bases. Germline lookup yields CDR1 SNHLY and CDR2 FYNNEI. J lost 8 bases, V lost 10 bases, and 6 bases had no gene match. The CDR3 runs to 11 residues. CDR3 sequence reads: CAIRQGREAFF. CDR3 coding DNA: TGTGCCATACGACAGGGGCGGGAAGCTTTCTTT.

V gene TRBV10-1 combines with J gene TRBJ2-7; no firm D call. V lost 2 bases, J lost 0 bases, and 8 bases lay in between. This CDR3 is 14 amino acids long. The germline gives CDR1 WNHNN, CDR2 SYGVQD (reference sequence). The CDR3 reads CASSEAVTSYEQYF. For the CDR3, the DNA is TGCGCCAGCAGTGAGGCGGTGACCTCCTACGAGCAGTACTTC.